One sample yielded the 15 T cell receptor beta chains listed below, sequenced in a study of T cell changes during pregnancy in multiple sclerosis. Produced via immunoSEQ multiplex PCR; TCRdb's table is partial and in-frame only. The table has about 70,000 clones, over 80% seen once. Material: CD8+ T cells from peripheral blood mononuclear cells, obtained in the third trimester of pregnancy. Receptor source: a female donor in good health, enrolled as a control in a pregnancy study.

This sequence joins TRBV9 and TRBJ2-3; D perhaps matches TRBD2 (5 bases). Germline CDR1 and CDR2: SGDLS and YYNGEE. V lost 0 bases and J lost 6, with 11 bases in between. This CDR3 has 14 residues. DNA for the CDR3: TGTGCCAGCAGCGTAGGATTCGGGGAGGATACGCAGTATTTT. It translates to CASSVGFGEDTQYF.

The chain recombines TRBV30 with TRBJ2-7, with TRBD1 identical over 7 bases. The CDR3 is 12 residues long. Germline CDR1 reads GTSNPN; CDR2 reads SVGIG (reference sequence). V was clipped by 5 bases and J by 1 base; unmatched bases: 2. The CDR3 loop is CAWGDSSYEQYF. For the CDR3, the DNA is TGTGCCTGGGGGGACAGTTCCTACGAGCAGTACTTC.

The rearrangement uses TRBV9 and TRBJ2-3; 7 positions match TRBD1. Trimming removed 3 bases from V and 0 bases from J; junction bases left unmatched: 4. The CDR3 totals 15 residues. CDR1 and CDR2 (germline): SGDLS, YYNGEE. The CDR3: CASSGQGFSTDTQYF. DNA of the CDR3: TGTGCCAGCAGCGGACAGGGCTTTAGCACAGATACGCAGTATTTT.

CDR3 in amino acids: CASSLANGYTF. In DNA form, the CDR3 reads TGTGCCAGCAGCTTGGCAAATGGCTACACCTTC. The chain combines TRBV5-5 with TRBJ1-2; D gene ambiguous. In germline, CDR1 is SGHKS, CDR2 YYEKEE (reference sequence). The V and J ends lost 0 bases and 6 bases respectively, with 3 bases between them. This CDR3 has 11 residues.

This clone was seen only once. The J gene is TRBJ2-7, the V gene TRBV30; D call uncertain. Germline values: CDR1 GTSNPN, CDR2 SVGIG (reference sequence). The CDR3 consists of 12 residues. The V and J ends lost 2 bases and 10 bases respectively, with 15 bases between them. CDR3 sequence: CAWSRLDGVQYF. The CDR3 coding sequence is TGTGCCTGGAGTCGATTGGATGGAGTCCAGTACTTC.

The V gene is TRBV29-1, the J gene TRBJ2-7; perhaps TRBD1 as D (6 bases). The germline V and J ends were trimmed by 5 bases and 0 bases, with 14 bases remaining between them. CDR3 length equals 14 residues. From germline, CDR1 is SQVTM and CDR2 ANQGSEA. The CDR3 region has the DNA TGCAGCGTTCCCGGGACACCGAGCTCCTACGAGCAGTACTTC. Protein: CSVPGTPSSYEQYF.

The rearrangement joins TRBV4-1 to TRBJ1-4; D is ambiguous. The CDR3 has 15 residues. From germline, CDR1 is MGHRA and CDR2 YSYEKL. Trimming removed 3 bases at V and 1 base at J, with 9 bases between. The CDR3 DNA reads TGCGCCAGCAGCCAGCCTCCAGAAACTAATGAAAAACTGTTTTTT. Translation: CASSQPPETNEKLFF.

The chain has TRBV14 and TRBJ1-2; D remains unclear. V dropped 4 bases and J dropped 2 bases, with 11 bases sitting between them. CDR1 and CDR2 from the germline V gene are SGHDN and FVKESK. The CDR3 runs to 14 residues. The CDR3: CASSPWQKNYGYTF. The DNA of the CDR3 is TGTGCCAGCAGCCCTTGGCAGAAAAACTATGGCTACACCTTC.

The rearrangement joins TRBV7-9 to TRBJ1-4; D uncertain. The CDR3 runs 16 residues. The V end lost 1 base, the J end lost 3 bases, and 12 bases lay between the germline ends. Per the germline V gene, CDR1 is SEHNR and CDR2 is FQNEAQ (reference sequence). CDR3 region: CASSLVREGANEKLFF. CDR3 coding DNA: TGTGCCAGCAGCTTAGTAAGGGAGGGAGCTAATGAAAAACTGTTTTTT.

The chain's CDR3 is CASSFLRGTYEQYF. As DNA, the CDR3 is TGTGCCAGCAGCTTCCTACGAGGTACCTACGAGCAGTACTTC. The chain links TRBV5-6 to TRBJ2-7; D ambiguous. V lost 2 bases to trimming and J lost 2 bases, with 11 bases between them. Germline V gene lookup returns CDR1 SGHDT and CDR2 YYEEEE. The CDR3 runs to 14 residues. Looking up the rest from reference TRBV5-6 and TRBJ2-7 gives the full variable domain: DAGVTQSPTHLIKTRGQQVTLRCSPKSGHDTVSWYQQALGQGPQFIFQYYEEEERQRGNFPDRFSGHQFPNYSSELNVNALLLGDSALYLCASSFLRGTYEQYFGPGTRLTVT.

The chain is built from TRBV19 and TRBJ2-7; possibly TRBD1 for D (6 bases). Per germline, CDR1 LNHDA and CDR2 SQIVND (reference sequence). The V and J ends lost 5 bases and 0 bases respectively, with 14 bases between them. The length of the CDR3 is 15 residues. CDR3 sequence (DNA): TGTGCCAGTAGTTTAACAGGGCTGAGCTCCTACGAGCAGTACTTC. It is translated as CASSLTGLSSYEQYF.

This clone was counted a single time. The V and J genes are TRBV7-9 and TRBJ1-2, with 7 bases that match TRBD1. The CDR3 is 13 amino acids. From germline, CDR1 is SEHNR and CDR2 FQNEAQ (reference sequence). After removal of 7 bases from V and 3 bases from J, the junction contained 5 bases not matched to a gene. CDR3 nucleotides: TGTGCCAGCACAATCGGGACAGACTATGGCTACACCTTC. It is translated as CASTIGTDYGYTF.

Only a few counts were recorded for this clone. This chain links TRBV9 with TRBJ1-4, with 9 bases aligning to TRBD1. Germline V gene sequence: CDR1 SGDLS, CDR2 YYNGEE. This CDR3 is 15 amino acids long. The V gene end was trimmed by 4 bases and the J gene end by 8 bases; junction bases not matched to a gene: 9. DNA for the CDR3: TGTGCCAGCAGCCAGCCGGGACAGGGATACGAAAAACTGTTTTTT. Translated, it gives CASSQPGQGYEKLFF.

The V gene is TRBV12-2, the J gene TRBJ1-2; TRBD1, as called in the table, went unchecked against the DNA. TRBV12-2 corresponds to a pseudogene. This CDR3 is built from 16 residues. The CDR3 loop reads CASRLISSGQGNGYTF. The CDR3 DNA sequence: TGTGCAAGTCGCTTAATATCCTCCGGACAGGGGAATGGCTACACCTTC.

The rearrangement links TRBV6-4 to TRBJ2-3; D possibly corresponds to TRBD1 (6 bases). This CDR3 contains 15 residues. Trimming stripped 0 bases from V and 4 bases from J, with 11 bases between. The germline V gene has CDR1 MRHNA and CDR2 SNTAGT. The CDR3 sequence is CASSDSSSGADTQYF. In nucleotides, the CDR3 is TGTGCCAGCAGTGACTCGAGTTCAGGGGCAGATACGCAGTATTTT.